What follows are 10 T cell receptor beta chains derived from one specimen sequenced in a study of blood T cell repertoires in COVID-19. Sequencing used immunoSEQ multiplex PCR; TCRdb keeps in-frame clones, though not all of them. The sample has tens of thousands of clones, roughly 90% seen once. Sequencing was performed on peripheral blood. These receptors came from a human donor in a cohort sampled during active COVID-19.

The chain links TRBV6-5 to TRBJ2-5, with 7 positions matching TRBD2. This CDR3 is built from 15 residues. Germline CDR1 reads MNHEY; CDR2 reads SVGAGI. V shed 6 bases and J 2 bases; nucleotides not matched to a gene: 9. In DNA form, the CDR3 reads TGTGCCAGCAGGCTGAGAGGCGGGGGACAAGAGACCCAGTACTTC. It codes for CASRLRGGGQETQYF.

J is TRBJ2-3 and V is TRBV9, with 7 bases lining up with TRBD1. Germline V gene sequence: CDR1 SGDLS, CDR2 YYNGEE. The CDR3 consists of 14 residues. Germline trimming cut 4 bases from V and 0 bases from J; bases unmatched to any gene: 2. CDR3 sequence: CASSRTGSTDTQYF. The CDR3 nucleotides are TGTGCCAGCAGCAGGACAGGTAGCACAGATACGCAGTATTTT.

This chain connects TRBV6-2 or TRBV6-3 to TRBJ1-5; the D gene is possibly TRBD1 (6 bases). This CDR3 spans 16 amino acids. CDR1 is MNHEY, CDR2 SVGEGT, per germline. The V end was cut by 6 bases, the J end by 6 bases, with 21 bases between. In DNA form, the CDR3 reads TGTGCCAGCAGCCTCCCCCGGGGGGCCGGCGGTCAGCCCCAGCATTTT. Amino acids: CASSLPRGAGGQPQHF.

This chain links TRBV7-9 with TRBJ1-2; D might be TRBD1 (5 bases). The germline CDR1 and CDR2 sequences are SEHNR and FQNEAQ (reference sequence). V gave up 0 bases and J gave up 4 bases, with 15 bases separating them. The CDR3 sequence is 16 residues long. For the CDR3, the DNA is TGTGCCAGCAGCTTAGCGGTGGGACTGGCTGGCTATGGCTACACCTTC. It yields the protein CASSLAVGLAGYGYTF.

The J gene is TRBJ1-5, the V gene TRBV29-1; 10 bases line up with TRBD1. The V gene end was trimmed by 6 bases and the J gene end by 6 bases; junction bases not matched to a gene: 5. The CDR3 is 13 residues long. Per germline, CDR1 SQVTM and CDR2 ANQGSEA. The CDR3 loop is CSVRQGAGQPQHF. The CDR3 bases are TGCAGCGTGCGACAGGGGGCAGGTCAGCCCCAGCATTTT.

The CDR3 DNA sequence: TGTGCCAGCAGTTCTGGAGCGATCCCATCCTATAATTCACCCCTCCACTTT. This gives the protein CASSSGAIPSYNSPLHF. V gene TRBV6-2 or TRBV6-3 combines with J gene TRBJ1-6; the D is unclear. Germline CDR1 and CDR2: MNHEY and SVGEGT. Between the trimmed V and J ends, which lost 4 bases and 1 base, there was a span of 14 bases. This CDR3 has 17 residues.

The chain couples TRBV11-2 to TRBJ2-7; 10 positions match TRBD2. This CDR3 region has 16 residues. The germline gives CDR1 SGHAT, CDR2 FQNNGV. J gave up 2 bases and V 1 base, and 5 bases lay outside the gene matches. This CDR3 is CASSLVSGTSAYEQYF. CDR3 in DNA: TGTGCCAGCAGCTTAGTATCGGGGACTAGCGCCTACGAGCAGTACTTC.

This chain links TRBV5-8 with TRBJ1-2; 7 positions match TRBD1. Germline V lookup: CDR1 SGHTS, CDR2 YDEGEE. With 2 bases clipped from V and 2 bases from J, the junction kept 3 bases outside the gene matches. The CDR3 is made up of 14 amino acids. DNA for the CDR3: TGTGCCAGCAGCTTCGCAGGGGGGAACTATGGCTACACCTTC. It codes for CASSFAGGNYGYTF.

The rearrangement uses TRBV4-1 and TRBJ2-7; D remains ambiguous. The CDR3 extends over 14 amino acids. Trimming removed 1 base at V and 0 bases at J, with 7 bases between. Germline loops: CDR1 MGHRA, CDR2 YSYEKL. The CDR3, as DNA: TGCGCCAGCAGCCAAGGACGGAGCTCCTACGAGCAGTACTTC. As protein: CASSQGRSSYEQYF.

The V gene is TRBV3-1 (or the pseudogene TRBV3-2), the J gene TRBJ2-7, with D maybe TRBD2 (5 bases). V lost 8 bases and J lost 0, with 11 bases in between. The CDR3 extends over 13 amino acids. CDR1 is LGHDT, CDR2 YNNKEL, per germline (reference sequence). The DNA of the CDR3 is TGTGCCAGCCTGAACCGGGGCTCCTACGAGCAGTACTTC. Its protein is CASLNRGSYEQYF.